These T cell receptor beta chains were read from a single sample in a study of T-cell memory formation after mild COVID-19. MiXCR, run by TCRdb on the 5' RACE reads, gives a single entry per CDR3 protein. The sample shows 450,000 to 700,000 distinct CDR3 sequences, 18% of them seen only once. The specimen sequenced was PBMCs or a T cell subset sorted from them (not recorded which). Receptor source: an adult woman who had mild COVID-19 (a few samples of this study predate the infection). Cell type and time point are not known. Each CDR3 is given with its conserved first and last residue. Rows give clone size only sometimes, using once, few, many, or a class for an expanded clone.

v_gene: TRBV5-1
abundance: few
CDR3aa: CASSFTEIAYEQYF

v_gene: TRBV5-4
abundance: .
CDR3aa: CASSSRDYFYEQYF

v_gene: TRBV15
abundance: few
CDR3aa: CATSRDMGSNNF

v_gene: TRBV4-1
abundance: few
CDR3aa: CASSLRQAGALGEQYF

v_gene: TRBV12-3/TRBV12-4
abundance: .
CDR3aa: CASTSPALGYEQYF

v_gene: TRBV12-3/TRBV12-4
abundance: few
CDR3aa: CASRPGTGSLEQYF

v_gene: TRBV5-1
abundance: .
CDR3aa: CASSSETGVTGELFF

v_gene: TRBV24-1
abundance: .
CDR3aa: CATSDAIQGASEQFF

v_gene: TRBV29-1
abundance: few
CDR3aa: CSVVERGMNTEAFF

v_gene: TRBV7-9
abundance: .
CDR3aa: CASSLVVVQEETQYF

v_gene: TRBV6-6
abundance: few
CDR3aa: CASSPPTGYYYGYTF

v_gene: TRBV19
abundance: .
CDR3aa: CASSLTGQGYEKLFF

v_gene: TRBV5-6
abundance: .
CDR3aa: CASSLVSNSPLHF

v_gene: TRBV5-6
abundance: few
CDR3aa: CASSRDRGLRNQPQHF

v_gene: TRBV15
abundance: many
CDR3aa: CATKAGLGNIQYF

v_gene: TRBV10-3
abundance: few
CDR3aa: CAISNRDSAVLSEAFF

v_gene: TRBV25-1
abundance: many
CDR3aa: CASSEPDRGEETQYF

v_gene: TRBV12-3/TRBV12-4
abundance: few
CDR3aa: CASSLTGKGANQPQHF

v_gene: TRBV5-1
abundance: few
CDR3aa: CASSLTGGNSNQPQHF

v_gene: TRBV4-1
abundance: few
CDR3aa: CASSQALQGANEQYF

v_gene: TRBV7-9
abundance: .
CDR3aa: CASSLELGTNTEAFF

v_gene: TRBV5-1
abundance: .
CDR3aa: CASSLALVSGDHYGYTF

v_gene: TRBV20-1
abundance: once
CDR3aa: CSARAGGASKAFF

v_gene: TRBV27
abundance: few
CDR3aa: CASSRSILYGYTF

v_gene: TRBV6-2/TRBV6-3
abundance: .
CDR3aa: CASSSLTGTGDHTEAFF

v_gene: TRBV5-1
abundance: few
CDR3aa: CASSWGQGAGEQYF

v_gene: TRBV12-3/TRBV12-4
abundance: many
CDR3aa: CASSHSERNIQYF

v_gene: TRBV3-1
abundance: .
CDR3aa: CASSLLAGEQYF